This TCR beta chain was captured in a study of blood T cells in healthy people across ages. Germline V gene lookup returns CDR1 SGHTA and CDR2 FQGNSA. This CDR3 contains 16 residues. A sample-barcoded 5' primer and a J-beta primer mix were used in a second PCR of roughly 6 to 12 cycles. TCRdb called the 5' RACE reads again in MiXCR, with one record for every CDR3 protein. The table includes some 790,000 distinct CDR3 sequences, more than 25% detected once. Comment on this clonotype: Relative to the germline gene, one junction end is altered; a read error may explain this.

The source is a woman of 80 years or more in good health. The chain couples TRBV7-2 to TRBJ1-5, with 7 nucleotides matching TRBD1. Material for sequencing was blood. CDR3 coding DNA: TGCGCCAGCAGCCAAGATGGTCGGGACAGCTATCAGCCCCAGCATTTT. It codes for CASSQDGRDSYQPQHF. The full variable domain, in which reference TRBV7-2 and TRBJ1-5 provide the parts outside the CDR3, is GAGVSQSPSNKVTEKGKDVELRCDPISGHTALYWYRQSLGQGLEFLIYFQGNSAPDKSGLPSDRFSAERTGGSVSTLTIQRTQQEDSAVYLCASSQDGRDSYQPQHFGDGTRLSIL.